This TCR beta chain was sequenced during a study of T cells in Graves' hyperthyroidism and ophthalmopathy. Germline V gene sequence: CDR1 SNHLY, CDR2 FYNNEI. With 7 bases removed from V and 5 bases from J, the gap between germline ends came to 15 bases. The CDR3 length is 14 residues. What was amplified from RNA transcripts were TCR beta CDR3 regions. Initially, a first-round RT-PCR of the TCR CDR3 employed the HTBI primer set. TCRdb re-called the multiplex PCR reads with MiXCR, one entry per CDR3 protein. The sample comprises approximately 870,000 distinct CDR3 sequences, 35% to 45% of which are singletons, and over 8% rests with the top ten. The study, taken as a whole, reports: Most thyroid clonotypes that were expanded above 0.001 also turned up in blood. Prediction of ophthalmopathy progression came a median approximately 6.6 months pre-onset.

Each 10 ml fresh peripheral blood draw supplied the PBMCs. There are many counts of this clonotype. Its target is not known. The chain combines TRBV2 with TRBJ1-5; D unresolved. This clonotype was obtained from a man aged 18 to 35 with Graves' hyperthyroidism. The specimen sequenced was blood. The CDR3 DNA is TGTGCCAGCAATAGCAGAAGTTTAGATCAGCCCCAGCATTTT. Protein product: CASNSRSLDQPQHF.